The 3 T cell receptor beta chains given below trace back to one sample, sequenced in a study of T cell responses to AZD1222 COVID-19 vaccine. Profiled with immunoSEQ multiplex PCR; TCRdb holds only in-frame clones, not every one. Here the sample spans roughly 190,000 clones, over 80% being singletons. The specimen was peripheral blood, collected on day 0 of AZD1222 vaccination. Receptors originate from an adult in good health.

V and J are TRBV20-1 and TRBJ2-7, with D maybe TRBD1 (5 bases). The CDR3 consists of 14 residues. Germline V lookup: CDR1 DFQATT, CDR2 SNEGSKA (reference sequence). Trimming cost V 3 bases and J 3 bases, with 15 bases left between them. In nucleotides, the CDR3 is TGCAGTGCTAGTTCCCCTACAGGATTCTACGAGCAGTACTTC. Its protein product is CSASSPTGFYEQYF.

CDR3 DNA sequence: TGCGCCAGCAGCCAACAAGTTGCGTCCGGGGGCTACACCTTC. This sequence encodes CASSQQVASGGYTF. The chain combines TRBV5-1 with TRBJ1-2; no definite D call. The V gene's germline CDR1 is SGHRS and CDR2 YFSETQ. Trimming pared 4 bases from V and 8 bases from J, leaving 18 bases between. CDR3 length: 14 amino acids.

This clone is medium-sized (0.01 to 0.1%). This rearrangement joins TRBV7-3 to TRBJ1-1; 10 nucleotides match TRBD1. CDR1 and CDR2 from the germline V gene are SGHTA and FQGTGA. This CDR3 region has 16 residues. Trimming took 5 bases from V and 6 from J; bases not matched to a gene: 12. The CDR3 bases are TGTGCCAGCAGCGTAAGACAGGGGGCGAGCGGGGCTGAAGCTTTCTTT. Amino acid sequence: CASSVRQGASGAEAFF.